A single sample gave rise to the 13 T cell receptor beta chains below, sequenced in a study of OX40 agonist ivuxolimab in advanced cancers. Profiled with immunoSEQ multiplex PCR; TCRdb holds only in-frame clones, not every one. The repertoire holds tens of thousands of clones, 88% seen once, with about 0.76% in the top ten. Sequencing was performed on CD4+ or CD8+ T cells sorted from blood, taken in a trial of the OX40 agonist ivuxolimab. The receptor set was obtained from an adult with an advanced solid tumor such as melanoma, head and neck, liver or kidney cancer.

The CDR3, as DNA: TGTGCCAGCAGCTTAGGCGACAGGATAAACACTGAAGCTTTCTTT. As protein: CASSLGDRINTEAFF. J is TRBJ1-1 and V is TRBV7-9, with a tentative D call TRBD1 (6 bases). Germline values: CDR1 SEHNR, CDR2 FQNEAQ (reference sequence). V dropped 1 base and J dropped 2 bases, with 11 bases sitting between them. There are 15 residues in the CDR3.

The V gene is TRBV5-1, the J gene TRBJ2-3; 8 nucleotides align to TRBD1. V dropped 5 bases and J dropped 1; count of bases not matched to a gene: 3. Germline V gene sequence: CDR1 SGHRS, CDR2 YFSETQ. CDR3 length: 14 amino acids. In DNA form, the CDR3 reads TGCGCCAGCAGACCGGGACAGGGCACAGATACGCAGTATTTT. Translation gives CASRPGQGTDTQYF.

The gene calls are TRBV6-1 and TRBJ2-1; D is ambiguous. Germline V CDR1 and CDR2: MNHNS, SASEGT. CDR3 length: 15 residues. Trimming removed 3 bases from V and 5 bases from J, with 14 bases in between. CDR3 amino acids: CASSDTGVRNNEQFF. CDR3 in DNA: TGTGCCAGCAGTGATACGGGCGTCAGGAACAATGAGCAGTTCTTC.

This chain joins TRBV18 and TRBJ2-5; no reliable D call. This CDR3 region has 11 residues. Trimming cost V 5 bases and J 0 bases, with 1 base left between them. The germline gives CDR1 KGHSH, CDR2 LQKENI. The CDR3 protein is CASSDQETQYF. The CDR3 nucleotides are TGTGCCAGCTCAGACCAAGAGACCCAGTACTTC.

The chain carries TRBV5-1 and TRBJ1-4; the D gene is possibly TRBD1 (6 bases). Germline V gene data show CDR1 as SGHRS and CDR2 as YFSETQ. V dropped 4 bases and J dropped 7 bases, with 14 bases sitting between them. The length of the CDR3 is 14 residues. The CDR3 loop reads CASSRVQGSEKLFF. CDR3 DNA: TGCGCCAGCAGCCGGGTGCAGGGGAGTGAAAAACTGTTTTTT.

The V and J genes are TRBV30 and TRBJ1-1, with D hard to call. There are 11 residues in the CDR3. V shed 4 bases and J shed 4 bases, with 7 bases lying between them. The V gene's germline CDR1 is GTSNPN and CDR2 SVGIG (reference sequence). The CDR3, as DNA: TGTGCCTGGAACACGGTCACTGAAGCTTTCTTT. This sequence encodes CAWNTVTEAFF. Full variable domain (outside the CDR3, taken from reference TRBV30 and TRBJ1-1): SQTIHQWPATLVQPVGSPLSLECTVEGTSNPNLYWYRQAAGRGLQLLFYSVGIGQISSEVPQNLSASRPQDRQFILSSKKLLLSDSGFYLCAWNTVTEAFFGQGTRLTVV.

CDR3 protein: CASPAERVEGELFF. CDR3 bases: TGTGCCAGCCCCGCCGAGAGAGTCGAGGGGGAGCTGTTTTTT. V and J are TRBV18 and TRBJ2-2; D gene uncertain. This CDR3 is built from 14 residues. CDR1 is KGHSH, CDR2 LQKENI, per germline. Deletions cut 8 bases from V and 8 bases from J, with 18 bases between.

The chain links TRBV6-6 to TRBJ2-7; possible D gene TRBD1, 5 bases. Germline CDR1 reads MNHNY; CDR2 reads SVGAGI (reference sequence). The CDR3 runs to 13 residues. V lost 2 bases, J lost 2 bases, and 7 bases lay in between. The CDR3 nucleotides are TGTGCCAGCAGTTACAGGGGTCCCTACGAGCAGTACTTC. Its protein product is CASSYRGPYEQYF.

V is TRBV18 and J is TRBJ2-7, with 7 bases matching TRBD1. Trimming removed 4 bases from V and 0 bases from J; junction bases left unmatched: 15. This CDR3 spans 18 amino acids. Germline lookup yields CDR1 KGHSH and CDR2 LQKENI. CDR3 coding DNA: TGTGCCAGCTCACAGACAGGGCGGATCGCCCTAACCTCCTACGAGCAGTACTTC. Its translation: CASSQTGRIALTSYEQYF. Full variable domain (missing parts from reference TRBV18 and TRBJ2-7): NAGVMQNPRHLVRRRGQEARLRCSPMKGHSHVYWYRQLPEEGLKFMVYLQKENIIDESGMPKERFSAEFPKEGPSILRIQQVVRGDSAAYFCASSQTGRIALTSYEQYFGPGTRLTVT.

CDR3 amino acids: CATSADSGNTIYF. The CDR3 nucleotides are TGTGCCACCAGCGCAGACTCTGGAAACACCATATATTTT. The chain couples TRBV15 to TRBJ1-3; D is undetermined. Looked up from germline, CDR1 is LNHNV and CDR2 is YYDKDF (reference sequence). V was clipped by 5 bases and J by 0 bases, with 5 bases between them. The CDR3 is 13 residues long. The full variable domain, in which reference TRBV15 and TRBJ1-3 provide the parts outside the CDR3, is DAMVIQNPRYQVTQFGKPVTLSCSQTLNHNVMYWYQQKSSQAPKLLFHYYDKDFNNEADTPDNFQSRRPNTSFCFLDIRSPGLGDTAMYLCATSADSGNTIYFGEGSWLTVV.

The rearrangement joins TRBV30 to TRBJ1-2; weak D call: TRBD1 (6 bases). The V end lost 0 bases, the J end lost 6 bases, and 17 bases lay between the germline ends. The CDR3 consists of 15 residues. Germline CDR1 reads GTSNPN; CDR2 reads SVGIG (reference sequence). The chain's CDR3 is CAWSVLRGAGNGYTF. The DNA of the CDR3 is TGTGCCTGGAGTGTACTCAGGGGCGCGGGTAATGGCTACACCTTC.

The rearrangement links TRBV30 to TRBJ1-5; D gene ambiguous. CDR3 length: 12 amino acids. The germline CDR1 and CDR2 sequences are GTSNPN and SVGIG (reference sequence). V lost 3 bases to trimming and J lost 6 bases, with 9 bases between them. CDR3 DNA sequence: TGTGCCTGGAGCATCGGTTTTCAGCCCCAGCATTTT. Amino acid sequence: CAWSIGFQPQHF.

V and J are TRBV6-6 and TRBJ2-5; 10 nucleotides agree with TRBD1. The CDR3 is 16 residues long. Germline CDR1 and CDR2: MNHNY and SVGAGI (reference sequence). The trim removed 5 bases at V and 4 bases at J, leaving 10 bases unmatched. The CDR3 sequence is CASSPGGTGAGETQYF. DNA for the CDR3: TGTGCCAGCAGTCCCGGGGGGACAGGGGCCGGAGAGACCCAGTACTTC.